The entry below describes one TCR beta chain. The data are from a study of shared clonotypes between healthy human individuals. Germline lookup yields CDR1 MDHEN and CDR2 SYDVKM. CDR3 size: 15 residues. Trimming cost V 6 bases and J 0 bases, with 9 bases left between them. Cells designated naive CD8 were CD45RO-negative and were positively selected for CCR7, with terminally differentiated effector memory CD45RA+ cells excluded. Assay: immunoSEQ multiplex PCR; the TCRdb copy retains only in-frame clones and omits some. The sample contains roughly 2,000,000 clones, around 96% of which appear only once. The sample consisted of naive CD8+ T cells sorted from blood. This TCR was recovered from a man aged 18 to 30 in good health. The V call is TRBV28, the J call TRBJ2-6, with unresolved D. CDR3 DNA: TGTGCCAGCAGGGAGCCGAGCTCTGGGGCCAACGTCCTGACTTTC. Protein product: CASREPSSGANVLTF.